This T cell receptor (beta chain) was recorded in a study of blood T cell repertoires in COVID-19. Study-level information: Researchers got acute and convalescent COVID-19 samples from the United States, Italy and Spain. Sources were T cells, B-cell-depleted T cells, or PBMCs; the material itself was cDNA or gDNA.

A note on this clone: The identical CDR3 is also encoded by other nucleotide sequences in the sample.

Authors' methods: The assay estimated nucleated cells by amplifying reference gene primers. This table comes from immunoSEQ multiplex PCR, and its TCRdb copy is limited to in-frame clones, with some not included. For V, J and clone size, that table is used; D and trimming come from the DNA. The sample contains some 48,000 clones, 70% to 90% of which appear only once. The specimen sequenced was peripheral blood. The sequence was obtained from a man aged 45-65 years with active COVID-19.

The CDR3 is CASSLVREGGYTF. The CDR3 DNA reads TGTGCCAGCAGCTTAGTGAGGGAGGGTGGCTACACCTTC. The rearrangement links TRBV7-2 to TRBJ1-2, with no clear D. CDR1 and CDR2 (germline): SGHTA, FQGNSA. The CDR3 length is 13 residues. V dropped 1 base and J dropped 7 bases, with 10 bases sitting between them. Complete variable domain (other parts from reference TRBV7-2 and TRBJ1-2): GAGVSQSPSNKVTEKGKDVELRCDPISGHTALYWYRQSLGQGLEFLIYFQGNSAPDKSGLPSDRFSAERTGGSVSTLTIQRTQQEDSAVYLCASSLVREGGYTFGSGTRLTVV.